The 32 T cell receptor beta chains below were found in one sample sequenced in a study of memory CD4+ T cells and cytomegalovirus serostatus. The sort gate was single viable CD3+CD4+CD8-CD45RO+ cells for memory CD4+ T cells. Clones were sequenced by immunoSEQ multiplex PCR, and TCRdb holds only the in-frame ones, with some missing. The sample records approximately 42,000 clones, 79% being singletons. The source material was memory CD4+ T cells from blood. The source of these receptors is an adult in good health and CMV-seronegative.

This chain uses TRBV30 with TRBJ2-7, with TRBD2 identical over 13 bases. J was trimmed by 2 bases and V by 2 bases; bases with no gene match: 3. This CDR3 has 15 residues. Germline V gene data show CDR1 as GTSNPN and CDR2 as SVGIG (reference sequence). CDR3 loop: CAWSSGLAGPYEQYF. The DNA for the CDR3 is TGTGCCTGGAGTTCGGGACTAGCGGGGCCCTACGAGCAGTACTTC.

The chain employs TRBV7-2 and TRBJ2-7, with D unclear. The CDR3 contains 12 residues. V was shortened by 6 bases and J by 2 bases, with 8 bases between the two germline ends. Germline CDR1 is SGHTA and CDR2 is FQGNSA. In nucleotides, the CDR3 is TGTGCCAGCAGTCCAGGAACCTACGAGCAGTACTTC. Translation: CASSPGTYEQYF.

The chain joins TRBV30 to TRBJ2-7; D call uncertain. The CDR3 is 13 amino acids. V was pared by 3 bases and J by 6 bases, with 15 bases between. Germline assignment: CDR1 GTSNPN and CDR2 SVGIG (reference sequence). CDR3 in amino acids: CAWSGLPTPEQYF. CDR3 in DNA: TGTGCCTGGAGCGGGCTACCCACGCCCGAGCAGTACTTC. The whole variable domain, remainder taken from reference TRBV30 and TRBJ2-7, is SQTIHQWPATLVQPVGSPLSLECTVEGTSNPNLYWYRQAAGRGLQLLFYSVGIGQISSEVPQNLSASRPQDRQFILSSKKLLLSDSGFYLCAWSGLPTPEQYFGPGTRLTVT.

The chain employs TRBV12-5 and TRBJ1-5; TRBD1 matches at 9 bases. Germline CDR1 LGHNT, CDR2 FRNRAP. The CDR3 loop spans 14 amino acids. V lost 6 bases and J lost 4; bases outside the gene matches: 4. CDR3 in amino acids: CASGVGTGNQPQHF. In DNA form, the CDR3 reads TGTGCTAGTGGCGTAGGGACAGGGAATCAGCCCCAGCATTTT.

The chain combines TRBV29-1 with TRBJ2-7; D is uncertain. Germline V lookup: CDR1 SQVTM, CDR2 ANQGSEA. With 4 bases removed from V and 1 base from J, the gap between germline ends came to 11 bases. The CDR3 is 13 amino acids. The CDR3 sequence: CSVAVTASYEQYF. DNA of the CDR3: TGCAGCGTTGCAGTGACGGCTTCCTACGAGCAGTACTTC.

The chain joins TRBV5-6 to TRBJ1-2, with D perhaps matching TRBD1 (6 bases). The V gene's germline CDR1 is SGHDT and CDR2 YYEEEE. The CDR3 runs 15 residues. V lost 4 bases to trimming and J lost 4 bases, with 17 bases between them. CDR3 nucleotide sequence: TGTGCCAGCAGCCCCGGGGGCAGAGACTTCTATGGCTACACCTTC. Translation gives CASSPGGRDFYGYTF.

V is TRBV29-1 and J is TRBJ2-3; D perhaps matches TRBD1 (6 bases). The V end was cut by 3 bases, the J end by 3 bases, with 7 bases between. This CDR3 comprises 12 residues. Germline lookup yields CDR1 SQVTM and CDR2 ANQGSEA. CDR3: CSVDRGTDTQYF. CDR3 in DNA: TGCAGCGTTGATAGGGGGACAGATACGCAGTATTTT.

This chain uses TRBV7-3 with TRBJ2-3; no firm D call. Germline CDR1 SGHTA, CDR2 FQGTGA. The CDR3 has 14 amino acids. V was shortened by 5 bases and J by 1 base, with 10 bases between the two germline ends. CDR3 nucleotides: TGTGCCAGCAGCCCCCAGAAGGGCACAGATACGCAGTATTTT. It specifies CASSPQKGTDTQYF.

The rearrangement uses TRBV7-2 and TRBJ2-5; D gene ambiguous. The CDR3 extends over 15 amino acids. Trimming took off 4 bases at V and 2 bases at J, with 14 bases between the two ends. Germline values: CDR1 SGHTA, CDR2 FQGNSA. The CDR3 is CASSSILGPQETQYF. In nucleotides, the CDR3 is TGTGCCAGCAGCTCTATTCTCGGCCCACAAGAGACCCAGTACTTC.

The chain combines TRBV30 with TRBJ2-2; possibly TRBD1 or TRBD2 for D (5 bases each). The CDR3 runs 14 residues. Trimming removed 4 bases from V and 6 bases from J, with 15 bases in between. Germline CDR1 GTSNPN, CDR2 SVGIG (reference sequence). The CDR3 loop reads CAWKSMGRAGELFF. CDR3 in DNA: TGTGCCTGGAAATCGATGGGGCGGGCCGGGGAGCTGTTTTTT.

Here the CDR3 reads CASSPGGETQYF. The CDR3 region has the DNA TGTGCCAGCTCACCAGGGGGGGAGACCCAGTACTTC. The genes are TRBV18 and TRBJ2-5; weak D call: TRBD2 (6 bases). The germline V gene has CDR1 KGHSH and CDR2 LQKENI. The length of the CDR3 is 12 residues. Between the trimmed V and J ends, which lost 2 bases and 5 bases, there was a span of 6 bases.

The rearrangement joins TRBV30 to TRBJ1-1, with D perhaps TRBD1 (6 bases). Trimming took off 2 bases at V and 3 bases at J, with 10 bases between the two ends. The CDR3 covers 13 residues. Germline assignment: CDR1 GTSNPN and CDR2 SVGIG (reference sequence). This CDR3 is CAWSRRGDTEAFF. The CDR3 DNA follows: TGTGCCTGGAGTCGGAGGGGGGACACTGAAGCTTTCTTT.

The chain joins TRBV6-6 to TRBJ1-1, with TRBD1 as a possible D gene (6 bases). The CDR3 length is 15 residues. Trimming took off 5 bases at V and 6 bases at J, with 19 bases between the two ends. CDR1 is MNHNY and CDR2 is SVGAGI in the germline V gene (reference sequence). CDR3 sequence: CASSQPPDRGPEAFF. The CDR3 bases are TGTGCCAGCAGTCAGCCACCGGACCGGGGGCCTGAAGCTTTCTTT.

V gene TRBV19 combines with J gene TRBJ1-2, with D unresolved. CDR3 size: 13 residues. V dropped 4 bases and J dropped 9 bases, with 15 bases sitting between them. Germline CDR1 reads LNHDA; CDR2 reads SQIVND (reference sequence). CDR3 sequence (DNA): TGTGCCAGTAGTACCCCGACCTTAGACAGCTACACCTTC. Its protein is CASSTPTLDSYTF.

This clone was seen a few times. V gene TRBV9 combines with J gene TRBJ1-2; a weak D match, TRBD1 (5 bases). Germline loops: CDR1 SGDLS, CDR2 YYNGEE. Trimming removed 3 bases from V and 1 base from J, with 16 bases in between. There are 16 residues in the CDR3. Here the CDR3 reads CASSDPLWGYNYGYTF. The CDR3 nucleotides are TGTGCCAGCAGCGACCCGTTGTGGGGGTATAACTATGGCTACACCTTC.

The chain carries TRBV15 and TRBJ1-1; a possible D gene is TRBD1 (6 bases). The V and J ends lost 6 bases and 1 base respectively, with 18 bases between them. The CDR3 runs 16 residues. Germline loops: CDR1 LNHNV, CDR2 YYDKDF (reference sequence). CDR3 region: CATRPPGALRNTEAFF. The CDR3 bases are TGTGCCACCAGACCCCCAGGGGCCCTAAGGAACACTGAAGCTTTCTTT.

V is TRBV9 and J is TRBJ1-1; D remains ambiguous. The CDR3 loop spans 16 amino acids. The germline gives CDR1 SGDLS, CDR2 YYNGEE. V was pared by 0 bases and J by 1 base, with 13 bases between. The CDR3 DNA follows: TGTGCCAGCAGCGTAGGTGTCGGGGATGGGAACACTGAAGCTTTCTTT. It specifies CASSVGVGDGNTEAFF.

The V call is TRBV29-1, the J call TRBJ1-5; D unresolved. Trimming removed 3 bases at V and 6 bases at J, with 15 bases between. This CDR3 comprises 14 residues. From germline, CDR1 is SQVTM and CDR2 ANQGSEA. DNA of the CDR3: TGCAGCGTTGAGGAATCAATTCTGGGTCAGCCCCAGCATTTT. Encoded protein: CSVEESILGQPQHF.

The chain couples TRBV2 to TRBJ1-4, with a possible D match to TRBD1 (5 bases). V lost 5 bases and J 12 bases, leaving 22 bases between the germline ends. Per the germline V gene, CDR1 is SNHLY and CDR2 is FYNNEI. There are 15 residues in the CDR3. The CDR3 DNA follows: TGTGCCAGCAGTCTTGATGGACCGCGCGTGGGGGAACTGTTTTTT. The encoded protein is CASSLDGPRVGELFF.

V and J are TRBV7-9 and TRBJ2-3; maybe TRBD2 (6 bases). The CDR3 is 15 amino acids. Between the trimmed V and J ends, which lost 3 bases and 2 bases, there was a span of 12 bases. Germline V gene data show CDR1 as SEHNR and CDR2 as FQNEAQ (reference sequence). CDR3: CASSFLALTTDTQYF. The CDR3 nucleotides are TGTGCCAGCAGCTTCCTAGCGCTAACCACAGATACGCAGTATTTT.

This clone was seen a few times. This chain links TRBV7-9 with TRBJ2-3; 14 positions match TRBD2. V lost 5 bases and J lost 7; bases outside the gene matches: 8. Germline V gives CDR1 SEHNR, CDR2 FQNEAQ (reference sequence). There are 16 residues in the CDR3. The CDR3 DNA sequence: TGTGCCAGCAGCCGACTAGCGGGAGGGCCTTCACATACGCAGTATTTT. Translated, it gives CASSRLAGGPSHTQYF.

V gene TRBV6-6 combines with J gene TRBJ2-3; D call uncertain. The germline CDR1 and CDR2 sequences are MNHNY and SVGAGI (reference sequence). There are 14 residues in the CDR3. The germline V and J ends were trimmed by 6 bases and 5 bases, with 15 bases remaining between them. The CDR3: CASRRPGLEDTQYF. CDR3 in DNA: TGTGCCAGCAGGAGGCCCGGGTTAGAAGATACGCAGTATTTT.

The table lists this clone with a count of one. This chain links TRBV6-6 with TRBJ2-7; D is possibly TRBD2 (5 bases). The CDR3 totals 15 residues. Trimming shortened V by 6 bases and J by 6 bases, and 21 bases separated the two germline ends. Germline CDR1 MNHNY, CDR2 SVGAGI (reference sequence). The CDR3: CASRPEAVEGPEQYF. The CDR3, as DNA: TGTGCCAGCAGGCCTGAAGCGGTAGAGGGTCCCGAGCAGTACTTC.

The V call is TRBV19, the J call TRBJ1-5, with D hard to call. Germline V CDR1 and CDR2: LNHDA, SQIVND (reference sequence). The CDR3 runs 14 residues. V was cut by 0 bases and J by 5 bases, with 8 bases left in between. DNA of the CDR3: TGTGCCAGTAGTATAGATCAAGTGGATCAGCCCCAGCATTTT. Translation gives CASSIDQVDQPQHF.

CDR3 in amino acids: CASSYGGQADTQYF. The DNA for the CDR3 is TGTGCCAGCAGTTACGGGGGACAGGCAGATACGCAGTATTTT. The chain couples TRBV6-6 to TRBJ2-3; TRBD1 aligns across 8 bases. Germline CDR1 MNHNY, CDR2 SVGAGI (reference sequence). The CDR3 totals 14 residues. Losses at the gene ends were 2 bases for V and 4 bases for J; bases not matched to a gene: 2.

V usage is TRBV18 and J usage is TRBJ1-5; TRBD1 agrees at 8 bases. The CDR3 is 14 residues long. The trim removed 6 bases at V and 7 bases at J, leaving 8 bases unmatched. In germline, CDR1 is KGHSH, CDR2 LQKENI. Here the CDR3 reads CASSPTGEGQPQHF. CDR3 nucleotides: TGTGCCAGCTCCCCGACAGGGGAAGGGCAGCCCCAGCATTTT.

Turning to this clone: Other DNA sequences in the same sample also yield this CDR3. This chain links TRBV11-2 with TRBJ1-3; D might be TRBD1 (6 bases). V was pared by 3 bases and J by 0 bases, with 9 bases between. Germline values: CDR1 SGHAT, CDR2 FQNNGV. This CDR3 region has 15 residues. The CDR3 loop reads CASSFRGLSGNTIYF. In DNA, the CDR3 is TGTGCCAGCAGCTTCCGGGGGCTCTCTGGAAACACCATATATTTT.

The V call is TRBV18, the J call TRBJ2-7; TRBD2 is a possible D gene (5 bases). Trimming pared 5 bases from V and 4 bases from J, leaving 12 bases between. CDR1 is KGHSH, CDR2 LQKENI, per germline. The CDR3 runs 13 residues. CDR3 protein: CASSTESGYEQYF. Here the CDR3 DNA reads TGTGCCAGCTCAACGGAGTCGGGATACGAGCAGTACTTC.

This chain uses TRBV27 with TRBJ2-6; 11 nucleotides agree with TRBD1. The CDR3 spans 19 residues. V was pared by 2 bases and J by 1 base, with 7 bases of the junction left unmatched. Germline V lookup: CDR1 MNHEY, CDR2 SMNVEV (reference sequence). CDR3 amino acids: CASSLKAGQGASGANVLTF. The CDR3 DNA sequence: TGTGCCAGCAGTTTAAAAGCCGGACAGGGGGCGTCTGGGGCCAACGTCCTGACTTTC. Variable domain in full (rest from reference TRBV27 and TRBJ2-6): EAQVTQNPRYLITVTGKKLTVTCSQNMNHEYMSWYRQDPGLGLRQIYYSMNVEVTDKGDVPEGYKVSRKEKRNFPLILESPSPNQTSLYFCASSLKAGQGASGANVLTFGAGSRLTVL.

The chain employs TRBV5-1 and TRBJ2-1; perhaps TRBD2 as D (6 bases). The V gene lost 1 base and the J gene lost 3 bases, with 14 bases spanning the gap. From germline, CDR1 is SGHRS and CDR2 YFSETQ. This CDR3 spans 16 amino acids. CDR3 in amino acids: CASSLYSGVYYNEQFF. CDR3 in DNA: TGCGCCAGCAGCTTGTACTCGGGAGTGTACTACAATGAGCAGTTCTTC.

This clone was found once. This rearrangement joins TRBV5-1 to TRBJ2-1, with TRBD2 matching 11 bases. Germline V lookup: CDR1 SGHRS, CDR2 YFSETQ. J gave up 5 bases and V 5 bases, and 12 bases lay outside the gene matches. This CDR3 spans 17 amino acids. CDR3 amino acids: CASSLTLGTSGNNEQFF. DNA for the CDR3: TGCGCCAGCAGTCTAACCCTCGGGACTAGCGGCAACAATGAGCAGTTCTTC.

This chain connects TRBV5-1 to TRBJ1-2; no firm D call. The CDR3 is 19 amino acids. Germline V lookup: CDR1 SGHRS, CDR2 YFSETQ. Trimming cost V 0 bases and J 0 bases, with 21 bases left between them. The CDR3 region has the DNA TGCGCCAGCAGCTTGGTTCGCGGTATTACACCTCAAGCTAACTATGGCTACACCTTC. Amino acid sequence: CASSLVRGITPQANYGYTF. The whole variable domain, remainder taken from reference TRBV5-1 and TRBJ1-2, is KAGVTQTPRYLIKTRGQQVTLSCSPISGHRSVSWYQQTPGQGLQFLFEYFSETQRNKGNFPGRFSGRQFSNSRSEMNVSTLELGDSALYLCASSLVRGITPQANYGYTFGSGTRLTVV.